These T cell receptor beta chains were read from a single sample in a study of prognosis after radiotherapy for stage I lung cancer. TCRdb used MiXCR to reprocess the multiplex PCR reads, holding one entry per CDR3 protein. The sample shows tens of thousands of distinct CDR3 sequences, roughly 39% of them seen only once. The sample consisted of PBMCs, taken before or after stereotactic body radiation therapy (not recorded which). All receptors derive from a donor aged 50 or older with non-small cell lung cancer. Each CDR3 is given with its conserved first and last residue. A D gene is named only where the DNA matches it firmly. Size tells how often a clone was seen (once, few, many) or the class of an expanded clone, and some rows leave it out.

V: TRBV3-1; D: TRBD2; J: TRBJ2-1; size: few; DNA: TGTGCCAGCAGCCAAGCCGGACTAGTTACGATCTTC; CDR3: CASSQAGLVTIF
V: TRBV7-9; D: TRBD1; J: TRBJ1-2; size: .; DNA: TGTGCCAGCAGCTTGGTTACAGGGGGAATAGGTGGCTACACCTTC; CDR3: CASSLVTGGIGGYTF
V: TRBV7-2; D: .; J: TRBJ2-7; size: .; DNA: TGTGCCAGCAGCTCGGCTCTCAGTTTCTCCTACGAGCAGTACTTC; CDR3: CASSSALSFSYEQYF
V: TRBV5-1; D: TRBD2; J: TRBJ2-2; size: many; DNA: TGCGCCAGCAGCTGGACTAGCGCGAACACCGGGGAGCTGTTTTTT; CDR3: CASSWTSANTGELFF
V: TRBV6-1; D: .; J: TRBJ2-7; size: many; DNA: TGTGCCAGCAGCTCTGACGGGACTCTAGATTACGAGCAGTACTTC; CDR3: CASSSDGTLDYEQYF
V: TRBV10-3; D: TRBD2; J: TRBJ2-3; size: many; DNA: TGTGCCAGCATGGACACTAGCGGGGGAGGTGGCACAGATACGCAGTATTTT; CDR3: CASMDTSGGGGTDTQYF
V: TRBV19; D: .; J: TRBJ2-7; size: .; DNA: TGTGCCAGTATTTCCTGGGGCGAGCAGTACTTC; CDR3: CASISWGEQYF
V: TRBV20-1; D: TRBD1; J: TRBJ2-5; size: many; DNA: TGCAGTGCTAGGGAGACAGGGATACTAGAGACCCAGTACTTC; CDR3: CSARETGILETQYF
V: TRBV5-6; D: TRBD1; J: TRBJ2-1; size: many; DNA: TGTGCCAGCAGCTTGTTCTCAGGACAGGAGTACAATGAGCAGTTCTTC; CDR3: CASSLFSGQEYNEQFF
V: TRBV6-2/TRBV6-3; D: .; J: TRBJ2-7; size: .; DNA: TGTGCCAGCGGTGAAAACCCCTCTTACGAGCAGTACTTC; CDR3: CASGENPSYEQYF
V: TRBV11-2; D: TRBD1; J: TRBJ1-1; size: .; DNA: TGTGCCGCAGGGACAGGAGCCCTGTCTGAAGCTTTCTTT; CDR3: CAAGTGALSEAFF
V: TRBV3-2; D: .; J: TRBJ2-1; size: many; DNA: TGTGCCAGCAGCCAAGTGGGTCATGAGCAGTTCTTC; CDR3: CASSQVGHEQFF